The 15 T cell receptor beta chains below all came from one sample that was sequenced in a study of T cells after yellow fever vaccination. TCRdb re-called the 5' RACE reads with MiXCR, one entry per CDR3 protein. The sample includes 610,000 or so distinct CDR3 sequences, 9% to 15% of them seen just once. The source material was PBMCs, sampled on the day of the yellow fever booster vaccination. Receptor source: a man aged 30 to 45 who received the YFV17D yellow fever vaccine.

The chain joins TRBV20-1 to TRBJ2-7; the D gene is possibly TRBD2 (5 bases). The CDR3 sequence is 12 residues long. Germline values: CDR1 DFQATT, CDR2 SNEGSKA (reference sequence). V dropped 5 bases and J dropped 3 bases, with 11 bases sitting between them. DNA for the CDR3: TGCAGTGCTGGTTCCGGGAACTACGAGCAGTACTTC. Translating gives CSAGSGNYEQYF.

The chain combines TRBV30 with TRBJ1-3; TRBD1 aligns across 7 bases. Looked up from germline, CDR1 is GTSNPN and CDR2 is SVGIG (reference sequence). The V and J ends lost 1 base and 2 bases, in that order; junction bases with no gene match: 5. The CDR3 length is 15 residues. CDR3 in DNA: TGTGCCTGGAGTGCCTGGGACAGTACTGGAAACACCATATATTTT. Protein: CAWSAWDSTGNTIYF. The full variable domain, completed using reference TRBV30 and TRBJ1-3, is SQTIHQWPATLVQPVGSPLSLECTVEGTSNPNLYWYRQAAGRGLQLLFYSVGIGQISSEVPQNLSASRPQDRQFILSSKKLLLSDSGFYLCAWSAWDSTGNTIYFGEGSWLTVV.

The chain is built from TRBV5-1 and TRBJ2-1; 9 nucleotides match TRBD2. With 4 bases clipped from V and 9 bases from J, the junction kept 8 bases outside the gene matches. The CDR3 loop spans 14 amino acids. The V gene's germline CDR1 is SGHRS and CDR2 YFSETQ. The CDR3 sequence is CASSLGTSWREQFF. The CDR3, as DNA: TGCGCCAGCAGCCTGGGGACTAGCTGGCGTGAGCAGTTCTTC.

This clonotype was picked up a small number of times. J is TRBJ2-1 and V is TRBV6-5; D unclear. Germline V gene data show CDR1 as MNHEY and CDR2 as SVGAGI. The V gene lost 5 bases and the J gene lost 4 bases, with 15 bases spanning the gap. This CDR3 has 15 amino acids. DNA for the CDR3: TGTGCCAGCAGTACCTCGTATTCACCATACAATGAGCAGTTCTTC. Protein: CASSTSYSPYNEQFF.

The sample holds a few counts of this clonotype. The gene calls are TRBV18 and TRBJ2-7, with TRBD2 as a possible D gene (6 bases). The CDR3 sequence is 13 residues long. V was pared by 0 bases and J by 3 bases, with 6 bases between. Germline V gene data show CDR1 as KGHSH and CDR2 as LQKENI. The CDR3 here is CASSPPEGYEQYF. The CDR3 nucleotides read TGTGCCAGCTCACCACCGGAGGGCTACGAGCAGTACTTC.

This chain links TRBV21-1 with TRBJ2-3; the DNA was not compared with TRBD1, the D call given in the table. TRBV21-1 is a recognized pseudogene. The CDR3 sequence is 15 residues long. CDR3 in amino acids: CASSSHGQSTDTQYF. The CDR3 nucleotides are TGTGCCAGCAGCTCCCACGGACAGAGCACAGATACGCAGTATTTT.

The chain carries TRBV28 and TRBJ2-7; 11 bases align to TRBD1. Losses at the gene ends were 10 bases for V and 3 bases for J; bases not matched to a gene: 20. This CDR3 region has 18 residues. Per the germline V gene, CDR1 is MDHEN and CDR2 is SYDVKM. CDR3 DNA: TGTGCCACCATAACCCCGGGACAGGGGGGCCCCTGGGTCTACGAGCAGTACTTC. Residues: CATITPGQGGPWVYEQYF.

This clonotype was picked up a small number of times. The chain combines TRBV19 with TRBJ1-5; D may be TRBD1 (6 bases). The CDR3 runs 16 residues. Trimming stripped 1 base from V and 7 bases from J, with 17 bases between. Germline V gene data show CDR1 as LNHDA and CDR2 as SQIVND (reference sequence). CDR3 sequence: CASSIAGAGVRQPQHF. The CDR3 DNA reads as TGTGCCAGTAGTATAGCGGGGGCAGGGGTTAGACAGCCCCAGCATTTT.

This clonotype was counted only a few times. The chain is built from TRBV20-1 and TRBJ2-7; 9 positions agree with TRBD1. Germline CDR1 is DFQATT and CDR2 is SNEGSKA (reference sequence). Losses at the gene ends were 7 bases for V and 5 bases for J; bases not matched to a gene: 6. This CDR3 comprises 12 residues. CDR3 in amino acids: CSVGQGFDEQYF. CDR3 sequence (DNA): TGCAGTGTGGGACAGGGTTTCGACGAGCAGTACTTC.

The genes are TRBV30 and TRBJ1-2; D call uncertain. Germline values: CDR1 GTSNPN, CDR2 SVGIG (reference sequence). Trimming cost V 3 bases and J 1 base, with 9 bases left between them. The CDR3 spans 13 residues. CDR3 nucleotide sequence: TGTGCCTGGAGCACGGGTCTTAACTATGGCTACACCTTC. It translates to CAWSTGLNYGYTF.

This clonotype was seen a handful of times. The rearrangement uses TRBV27 and TRBJ2-1; D might be TRBD1 or TRBD2, each matching 6 bases. Trimming cost V 6 bases and J 4 bases, with 13 bases left between them. CDR1 is MNHEY, CDR2 SMNVEV, per germline (reference sequence). The CDR3 covers 14 residues. This CDR3 reads CASRRDILYNEQFF. CDR3 nucleotides: TGTGCCAGCAGGCGGGACATCTTATACAATGAGCAGTTCTTC.

The chain is built from TRBV29-1 and TRBJ2-7; D possibly corresponds to TRBD1 (5 bases). Germline V CDR1 and CDR2: SQVTM, ANQGSEA. The CDR3 is 13 residues long. V dropped 4 bases and J dropped 1 base, with 11 bases sitting between them. This chain's CDR3 is CSVARGLSYEQYF. The DNA for the CDR3 is TGCAGCGTTGCAAGGGGCCTATCCTACGAGCAGTACTTC.

The chain employs TRBV24-1 and TRBJ1-1; D is undetermined. The V and J ends lost 3 bases and 9 bases respectively, with 13 bases between them. The germline V gene has CDR1 KGHDR and CDR2 SFDVKD. The CDR3 is made up of 13 amino acids. The CDR3 spells CATSDLLTSQAFF. In nucleotides, the CDR3 is TGTGCCACCAGTGATCTGCTGACCTCGCAAGCTTTCTTT.

V gene TRBV3-1 combines with J gene TRBJ1-1; D not resolved. V was clipped by 4 bases and J by 1 base, with 10 bases between them. This CDR3 has 14 amino acids. Germline-derived CDR1 and CDR2 are LGHDT and YNNKEL (reference sequence). CDR3 sequence (DNA): TGTGCCAGCAGCCGGGCCTGGGGGAACACTGAAGCTTTCTTT. The encoded protein is CASSRAWGNTEAFF. The full variable domain, its missing parts supplied by reference TRBV3-1 and TRBJ1-1, is DTAVSQTPKYLVTQMGNDKSIKCEQNLGHDTMYWYKQDSKKFLKIMFSYNNKELIINETVPNRFSPKSPDKAHLNLHINSLELGDSAVYFCASSRAWGNTEAFFGQGTRLTVV.

This clonotype was detected a few times. The chain joins TRBV6-1 to TRBJ2-3; D not certain. V was pared by 7 bases and J by 1 base, with 9 bases between. This CDR3 comprises 13 residues. Germline loops: CDR1 MNHNS, CDR2 SASEGT. CDR3 nucleotides: TGTGCCAGCAAAGCAACAGGCACAGATACGCAGTATTTT. Protein: CASKATGTDTQYF.